This entry concerns a single TCR beta chain. What it binds is unknown. One junction end does not reproduce the germline sequence, and a read error may be involved. Germline-derived CDR1 and CDR2 are SGHTA and FQGNSA. The CDR3 is 14 residues long. The data were obtained in a study of regulatory T cells in long-lasting Graves disease. Study-wide results and limits: Persistent disease preferred TRBV28, TRBJ1-2 and TRBJ2-5; new disease, TRBV20-1 and TRBJ2-1.

Library construction for TCR beta used iRepertoire HTBI primers and Arm-PCR of CDR3 regions. Per the original methods: Analysis of the samples identified 50 to 65 TRBV and 14 TRBJ segments. Via MiXCR, TCRdb re-called the multiplex PCR reads, giving one row per CDR3 protein. These V and J calls are TCRdb output, not the study's own analysis. Counted here are around 470,000 distinct CDR3 sequences, 14% occurring once; the ten biggest clones make up around a sixth. Time point meaning: newly diagnosed GD, antithyroid drugs for less than 3 months. There was RNA extracted from PBMCs, and the TCR library was made from it. The collection involved drawing nine milliliters of peripheral blood into EDTA tubes. The data also belong to a second study, concerning T cells in Graves' hyperthyroidism and ophthalmopathy. This second study notes: Also found in blood were most expanded thyroid clonotypes above 0.001.

The V call is TRBV7-2, the J call TRBJ1-4, with D perhaps matching TRBD1 (5 bases). The receptor comes from a woman between 45 and 65 years old with Graves disease. Sample: peripheral blood mononuclear cells (PBMCs), taken at new diagnosis, from a patient treated with antithyroid drugs. CDR3 coding DNA: TGTGCCAGCAGCTTATCAGGGTATCGAGAAAGACTGTTTTTT. As protein: CASSLSGYRERLFF.